This T cell receptor beta chain emerged from a study of blood T cell repertoires in COVID-19. The V end lost 7 bases, the J end lost 8 bases, and 17 bases lay between the germline ends. The CDR3 totals 13 residues. CDR1 MRHNA and CDR2 SNTAGT come from the germline V gene. The assay was immunoSEQ multiplex PCR, and TCRdb's table has in-frame clones only and misses some. The repertoire holds more than 150,000 clones, with over 75% as singletons. V gene TRBV6-4 combines with J gene TRBJ1-2; unclear D gene. This clonotype was obtained from a woman aged 65 to 85 with acute or convalescent COVID-19. Source material: peripheral blood. CDR3 DNA sequence: TGTGCCAGCACTCTTCTGGCCCCGGGAGGCTACACCTTC. It codes for CASTLLAPGGYTF.